The entry that follows covers one TCR beta chain sequence. As yet, its antigen is unknown. This entry belongs to a study of radiation and T cells in renal cell carcinoma. Sequencing was performed with immunoSEQ multiplex PCR; in TCRdb, only in-frame clones are kept and a portion is missing. Among about 130,000 clones, around 84% were seen once, and the ten largest hold 3%. The time point was: baseline pretreatment blood. As for treatment: 15 Gy SBRT to primary tumor, nephrectomy 4 weeks later. The CDR3 has 18 residues. The V and J ends lost 3 bases and 0 bases, in that order; junction bases with no gene match: 11. The germline V gene encodes CDR1 SGHAT and CDR2 FQNNGV. The study, taken as a whole, reports: No pretreatment tumor biopsies were available for baseline clonotypes.

V and J are TRBV11-2 and TRBJ2-1; 7 nucleotides align to TRBD1. This clonotype was sampled from a woman in her fifties or sixties with renal cell carcinoma. Sequencing used blood, obtained from a patient whose treatment included radiotherapy and nephrectomy. CDR3 DNA: TGTGCCAGCAGCTTCCCCCCACGGGGACAGAGCTCCTACAATGAGCAGTTCTTC. Residues: CASSFPPRGQSSYNEQFF.